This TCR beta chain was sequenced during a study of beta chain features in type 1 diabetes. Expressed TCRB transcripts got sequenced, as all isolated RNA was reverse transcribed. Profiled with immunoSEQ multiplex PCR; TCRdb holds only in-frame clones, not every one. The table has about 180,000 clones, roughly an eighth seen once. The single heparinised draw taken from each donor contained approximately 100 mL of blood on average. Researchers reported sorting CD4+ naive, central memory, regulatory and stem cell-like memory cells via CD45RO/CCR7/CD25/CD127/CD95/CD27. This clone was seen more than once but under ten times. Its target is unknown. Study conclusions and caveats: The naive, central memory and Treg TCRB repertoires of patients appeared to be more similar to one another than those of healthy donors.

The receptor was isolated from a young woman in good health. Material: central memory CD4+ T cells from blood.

The CDR3 sequence is CASSVGLSGLSSYNEQFF. The CDR3 DNA follows: TGTGCCAGCAGCGTAGGTCTTAGCGGCTTGAGCTCCTACAATGAGCAGTTCTTC. The J gene is TRBJ2-1, the V gene TRBV9, with D perhaps TRBD2 (6 bases). Germline-derived CDR1 and CDR2 are SGDLS and YYNGEE. The CDR3 has 18 amino acids. Deletions cut 0 bases from V and 0 bases from J, with 16 bases between.